One and the same sample provided the 9 T cell receptor beta chains below, sequenced in a study of blood T cell repertoires in COVID-19. Clones were read by immunoSEQ multiplex PCR, and TCRdb kept only the in-frame ones, dropping some. The sample includes some 80,000 clones, 86% of them seen just once. The sample taken for sequencing was peripheral blood. Receptors were obtained from a human donor in a cohort sampled during active COVID-19.

The chain has TRBV2 and TRBJ1-1, with TRBD1 identical over 8 bases. Looked up from germline, CDR1 is SNHLY and CDR2 is FYNNEI. After removal of 6 bases from V and 1 base from J, the junction contained 4 bases not matched to a gene. CDR3 length: 14 amino acids. CDR3 residues: CASSQGAENTEAFF. CDR3 DNA: TGTGCCAGCAGCCAGGGGGCAGAGAACACTGAAGCTTTCTTT.

The rearrangement uses TRBV28 and TRBJ1-1, with D possibly matching TRBD1 (6 bases). CDR1 and CDR2 from the germline V gene are MDHEN and SYDVKM. V shed 5 bases and J shed 4 bases, with 14 bases lying between them. The CDR3 has 14 residues. CDR3 DNA sequence: TGTGCCAGCAGTCCCCTACAGGGTCCCACTGAAGCTTTCTTT. Its protein product is CASSPLQGPTEAFF.

The chain combines TRBV19 with TRBJ1-1, with D perhaps TRBD1 (6 bases). Germline CDR1 LNHDA, CDR2 SQIVND (reference sequence). This CDR3 region has 15 residues. Trimming removed 3 bases at V and 1 base at J, with 12 bases between. The CDR3 region is CASSISGGRNTEAFF. The CDR3 nucleotides are TGTGCCAGTAGTATTTCGGGGGGCAGGAACACTGAAGCTTTCTTT.

This chain uses TRBV14 with TRBJ1-4; the D is unclear. The CDR3 is 17 amino acids. V dropped 4 bases and J dropped 7 bases, with 22 bases sitting between them. Germline CDR1 SGHDN, CDR2 FVKESK. The CDR3: CASSLTACHYSVEKLFF. The DNA for the CDR3 is TGTGCCAGCAGCCTAACAGCCTGCCATTATTCGGTTGAAAAACTGTTTTTT.

V usage is TRBV5-1 and J usage is TRBJ2-1; 12 nucleotides line up with TRBD2. Germline CDR1 SGHRS, CDR2 YFSETQ. This CDR3 has 15 residues. With V trimmed by 1 base and J by 4 bases, 0 bases remained unmatched. CDR3 DNA sequence: TGCGCCAGCAGCTTGACTAGCGGGGGGTACAATGAGCAGTTCTTC. Translation: CASSLTSGGYNEQFF.

The V call is TRBV5-1, the J call TRBJ1-3, with D unresolved. Trimming pared 4 bases from V and 4 bases from J, leaving 18 bases between. The germline V gene encodes CDR1 SGHRS and CDR2 YFSETQ. The CDR3 sequence is 16 residues long. Written as DNA, the CDR3 is TGCGCCAGCAGCATAGATTACCCGGGAGACGGAAACACCATATATTTT. Translation gives CASSIDYPGDGNTIYF.

CDR3 amino acids: CASITTGVDTQYF. CDR3 DNA sequence: TGTGCCAGCATCACCACAGGGGTAGATACGCAGTATTTT. The chain recombines TRBV12-3 or TRBV12-4 with TRBJ2-3, with 7 positions matching TRBD1. Trimming took 7 bases from V and 5 from J; bases not matched to a gene: 6. CDR3 size: 13 residues.

The chain combines TRBV10-3 with TRBJ1-4, with TRBD1 matching over 8 bases. The trim removed 3 bases at V and 5 bases at J, leaving 2 bases unmatched. The V gene's germline CDR1 is ENHRY and CDR2 SYGVKD. The CDR3 sequence is 14 residues long. The CDR3 loop reads CAISDRQGNEKLFF. The CDR3 DNA sequence: TGTGCCATCAGTGATCGACAGGGGAATGAAAAACTGTTTTTT.

The J gene is TRBJ1-6, the V gene TRBV28, with 7 positions matching TRBD1. CDR3 length: 16 residues. CDR1 and CDR2 (germline): MDHEN, SYDVKM. V shed 8 bases and J 10 bases; nucleotides not matched to a gene: 17. The CDR3 DNA is TGTGCCAGCCTCCACGGGGGACAGCTCTTTGGGTCACCCCTCCACTTT. Amino acid sequence: CASLHGGQLFGSPLHF.